This T cell receptor (beta chain) came from a study of human T cells and chemical hapten exposure. This clonotype has just a few counts. The V and J ends lost 3 bases and 0 bases respectively, with 9 bases between them. The CDR3 has 16 amino acids. Per germline, CDR1 KGHSH and CDR2 LQKENI. From the RACE reads, TCRdb called clonotypes with MiXCR, one entry per CDR3 protein. This sample has some 74,000 distinct CDR3 sequences; about 15% occur once, and the top ten carry 4% to 6%. Time point reported: pre-sensitization, week 0. The treatment: therapeutic diphenylcyclopropenone sensitization with weekly scalp DPC.

This chain links TRBV18 with TRBJ1-6, with TRBD1 as a possible D gene (6 bases). This sequence was found in a woman in her 50s with alopecia areata. Some clones in this sample may be carry-over from other donors' samples. The material was whole blood, obtained in connection with sensitization to the hapten diphenylcyclopropenone (DPC). In nucleotides, the CDR3 is TGTGCCAGCTCACCTACAGGGAGCTCCTATAATTCACCCCTCCACTTT. It encodes CASSPTGSSYNSPLHF.